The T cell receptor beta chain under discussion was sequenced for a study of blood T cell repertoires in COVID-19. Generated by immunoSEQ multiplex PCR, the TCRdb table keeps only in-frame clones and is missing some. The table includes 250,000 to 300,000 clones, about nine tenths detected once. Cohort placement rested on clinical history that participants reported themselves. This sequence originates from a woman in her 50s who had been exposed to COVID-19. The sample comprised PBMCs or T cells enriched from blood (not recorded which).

The CDR3 DNA reads TGTGCCACCAGCAGAGATTTTGCGGGGGGCCGTTACGAGCAGTACTTC. This encodes CATSRDFAGGRYEQYF. The rearrangement joins TRBV15 to TRBJ2-7, with 8 bases that match TRBD2. Trimming cost V 0 bases and J 4 bases; bases outside gene matches: 8. The CDR3 is made up of 16 amino acids. Germline CDR1 LNHNV, CDR2 YYDKDF (reference sequence).